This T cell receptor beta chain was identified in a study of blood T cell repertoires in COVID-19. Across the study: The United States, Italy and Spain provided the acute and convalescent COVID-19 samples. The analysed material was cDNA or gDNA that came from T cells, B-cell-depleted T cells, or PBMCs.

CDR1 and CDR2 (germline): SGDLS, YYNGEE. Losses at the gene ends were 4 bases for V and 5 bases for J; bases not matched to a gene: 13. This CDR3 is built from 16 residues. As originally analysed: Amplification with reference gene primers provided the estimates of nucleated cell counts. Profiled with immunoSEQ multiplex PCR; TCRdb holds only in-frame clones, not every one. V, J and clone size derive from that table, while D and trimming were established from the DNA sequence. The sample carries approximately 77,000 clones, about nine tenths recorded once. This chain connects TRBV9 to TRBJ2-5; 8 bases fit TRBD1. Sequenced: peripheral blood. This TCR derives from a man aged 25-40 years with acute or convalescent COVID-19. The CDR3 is CASSPITGQGLETQYF. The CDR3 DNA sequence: TGTGCCAGCAGCCCTATTACCGGACAGGGTTTGGAGACCCAGTACTTC.